Listed here are 5 T cell receptor beta chains from one sample, sequenced in a study of Graves' ophthalmopathy and Graves' hyperthyroidism. The sequenced template was RNA, covering the TCR beta CDR3 region. The authors performed first-round RT-PCR with HTBI primers and then a second-round multiplex PCR. TCRdb passed the multiplex PCR reads through MiXCR, listing each CDR3 protein once. The table lists 900,000 to 1,200,000 distinct CDR3 sequences, less than 45% of them singletons. Sequencing was carried out using peripheral blood or thyroid tissue (not recorded which). The receptors were sampled from an adult man with Graves' hyperthyroidism.

Many counts were recorded for this clonotype. In DNA form, the CDR3 reads TGCAGCGTTAAACAGGGAAACCAAGAGACCCAGTACTTC. Protein product: CSVKQGNQETQYF. V usage is TRBV29-1 and J usage is TRBJ2-5; possibly TRBD1 for D (6 bases). The ends were cut back, 5 bases at V and 0 bases at J, with 10 bases in the middle. The CDR3 covers 13 residues. From germline, CDR1 is SQVTM and CDR2 ANQGSEA.

The genes are TRBV15 and TRBJ2-5, with D maybe TRBD2 (6 bases). This CDR3 has 14 residues. V lost 3 bases and J 5 bases, leaving 13 bases between the germline ends. The germline V gene has CDR1 LNHNV and CDR2 YYDKDF (reference sequence). The CDR3: CATSRGRESETQYF. DNA for the CDR3: TGTGCCACCAGCAGGGGCCGGGAGTCGGAGACCCAGTACTTC.

This clonotype was counted only a few times. The V and J genes are TRBV28 and TRBJ2-7; D not certain. V lost 6 bases and J lost 7, with 10 bases in between. The germline V gene has CDR1 MDHEN and CDR2 SYDVKM. The CDR3 consists of 11 residues. CDR3 sequence: CASRRGREQYF. The CDR3 DNA sequence: TGTGCCAGCAGGCGAGGCAGGGAGCAGTACTTC.

This clonotype was observed once. V gene TRBV7-9 combines with J gene TRBJ1-1; D remains unclear. Germline V gene data show CDR1 as SEHNR and CDR2 as FQNEAQ (reference sequence). V lost 1 base and J 4 bases, leaving 10 bases between the germline ends. This CDR3 spans 14 amino acids. CDR3 nucleotide sequence: TGTGCCAGCAGCTTAGAGTCACTTACCACTGAAGCTTTCTTT. Translating gives CASSLESLTTEAFF.

The V call is TRBV27, the J call TRBJ1-1; 9 positions agree with TRBD1. V lost 2 bases, J lost 0 bases, and 4 bases stayed unmatched. The CDR3 sequence is 16 residues long. The V gene's germline CDR1 is MNHEY and CDR2 SMNVEV (reference sequence). Here the CDR3 DNA reads TGTGCCAGCAGTTTAGACCGGGACAGGGTGAACACTGAAGCTTTCTTT. This encodes CASSLDRDRVNTEAFF.